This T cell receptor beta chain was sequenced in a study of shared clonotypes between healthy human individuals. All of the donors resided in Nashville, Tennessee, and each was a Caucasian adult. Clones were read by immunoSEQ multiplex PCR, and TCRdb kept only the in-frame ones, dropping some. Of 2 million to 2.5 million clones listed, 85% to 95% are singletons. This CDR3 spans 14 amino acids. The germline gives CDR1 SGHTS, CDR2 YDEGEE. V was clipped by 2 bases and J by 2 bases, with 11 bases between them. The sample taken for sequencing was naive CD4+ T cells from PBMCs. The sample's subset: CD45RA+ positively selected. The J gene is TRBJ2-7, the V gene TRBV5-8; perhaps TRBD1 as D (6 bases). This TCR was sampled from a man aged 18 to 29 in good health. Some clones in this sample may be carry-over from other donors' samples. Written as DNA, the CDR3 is TGTGCCAGCAGCTTACCAGGGGATACCTACGAGCAGTACTTC. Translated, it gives CASSLPGDTYEQYF. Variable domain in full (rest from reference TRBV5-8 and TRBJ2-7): EAGVTQSPTHLIKTRGQQATLRCSPISGHTSVYWYQQALGLGLQFLLWYDEGEERNRGNFPPRFSGRQFPNYSSELNVNALELEDSALYLCASSLPGDTYEQYFGPGTRLTVT.